A single sample gave rise to the 14 T cell receptor beta chains below, sequenced in a study of early T cells in non-severe SARS-CoV-2 infection. Using its own MiXCR run on the 5' RACE reads, TCRdb lists one record per CDR3 protein. The sample includes around 62,000 distinct CDR3 sequences, around 11% seen only once; the top ten take over 3%. Sequencing input: whole blood. The receptors were gathered from an adult who was a healthcare worker with PCR-confirmed SARS-CoV-2 infection or an uninfected control (not recorded which).

The rearrangement joins TRBV5-1 to TRBJ2-5; no firm D call. The germline V gene has CDR1 SGHRS and CDR2 YFSETQ. The V end was cut by 0 bases, the J end by 2 bases, with 17 bases between. This CDR3 is built from 17 residues. The CDR3 region is CASSLGIGRAAQETQYF. CDR3 DNA sequence: TGCGCCAGCAGCTTGGGTATCGGACGGGCGGCACAAGAGACCCAGTACTTC.

This clonotype was observed at least ten times. The chain links TRBV6-6 to TRBJ2-5; 7 bases agree with TRBD1. Looked up from germline, CDR1 is MNHNY and CDR2 is SVGAGI (reference sequence). The J segment lost 5 bases and the V segment lost 2 bases, leaving 23 bases of the junction unmatched. This CDR3 is 20 amino acids long. In DNA, the CDR3 is TGTGCCAGCAGTTACCCGGACAGGTACCTTGGGGGCCTGTACGTGGAGACCCAGTACTTC. It is translated as CASSYPDRYLGGLYVETQYF.

The V and J genes are TRBV7-8 and TRBJ2-7; D possibly uses TRBD1 or TRBD2 (5 bases each). V lost 1 base and J lost 3, with 13 bases in between. The CDR3 consists of 15 residues. CDR1 and CDR2 (germline): SGHVS, FQNEAQ. The chain's CDR3 is CASSLEASRVYEQYF. The CDR3 nucleotides read TGTGCCAGCAGCTTAGAGGCTAGCAGGGTCTACGAGCAGTACTTC.

J is TRBJ2-1 and V is TRBV7-3; 10 bases align to TRBD2. V trimming: 3 bases; J trimming: 8 bases; junction bases outside the gene matches: 7. This CDR3 is 15 amino acids long. CDR1 is SGHTA and CDR2 is FQGTGA in the germline V gene. Here the CDR3 DNA reads TGTGCCAGCAGCTTGTCTCTAGCGGGAGCTGATGAGCAGTTCTTC. This sequence encodes CASSLSLAGADEQFF.

This clonotype turned up a few times. The chain is built from TRBV19 and TRBJ2-1, with TRBD2 identical over 8 bases. This CDR3 contains 15 residues. J lost 4 bases, V lost 3 bases, and 5 bases had no gene match. Germline CDR1 reads LNHDA; CDR2 reads SQIVND (reference sequence). The CDR3 DNA reads TGTGCCAGTAGTATTAAGAGCGGGAGTTACAATGAGCAGTTCTTC. Residues: CASSIKSGSYNEQFF. The whole variable domain, filled in from reference TRBV19 and TRBJ2-1, reads DGGITQSPKYLFRKEGQNVTLSCEQNLNHDAMYWYRQDPGQGLRLIYYSQIVNDFQKGDIAEGYSVSREKKESFPLTVTSAQKNPTAFYLCASSIKSGSYNEQFFGPGTRLTVL.

V usage is TRBV5-1 and J usage is TRBJ1-6; the match to TRBD1 covers 8 bases. The CDR3 spans 15 residues. V lost 4 bases and J lost 10; bases outside the gene matches: 10. The V gene's germline CDR1 is SGHRS and CDR2 YFSETQ. The CDR3 sequence: CASSLQGAEGSPLHF. In nucleotides, the CDR3 is TGCGCCAGCAGCCTTCAGGGGGCAGAGGGATCACCCCTCCACTTT.

This clonotype occurred many times. The gene calls are TRBV28 and TRBJ1-6; D is unresolved. In germline, CDR1 is MDHEN, CDR2 SYDVKM. The CDR3 is made up of 15 amino acids. Trimming took 7 bases from V and 7 from J, leaving 17 bases between them. CDR3 sequence (DNA): TGTGCCAGCATTTCCGGCTCCGCCGGGAATTCACCCCTCCACTTT. It encodes CASISGSAGNSPLHF.

This clonotype was counted ten times or more. This chain joins TRBV27 and TRBJ2-1; a weak D match, TRBD2 (6 bases). This CDR3 is built from 15 residues. CDR1 MNHEY and CDR2 SMNVEV come from the germline V gene (reference sequence). V shed 6 bases and J shed 5 bases, with 17 bases lying between them. CDR3 residues: CASRRTTQKNNEQFF. In DNA, the CDR3 is TGTGCCAGCAGGAGGACTACCCAAAAAAACAATGAGCAGTTCTTC.

This clonotype occurred a few times. The chain uses TRBV5-5 and TRBJ1-6; unclear D gene. Germline CDR1 and CDR2: SGHKS and YYEKEE (reference sequence). The CDR3 sequence is 14 residues long. Trimming removed 6 bases from V and 7 bases from J, with 14 bases in between. In DNA, the CDR3 is TGTGCCAGCAACCTCCGGGCCCTAAATTCACCCCTCCACTTT. Protein sequence: CASNLRALNSPLHF.

The chain employs TRBV7-9 and TRBJ2-2; D is unresolved. The CDR3 loop spans 13 amino acids. V gave up 6 bases and J gave up 1 base, with 6 bases separating them. Germline V gene lookup returns CDR1 SEHNR and CDR2 FQNEAQ (reference sequence). The CDR3 nucleotides are TGTGCCAGCAGACAACAGAACACCGGGGAGCTGTTTTTT. Protein sequence: CASRQQNTGELFF. Looking up the rest from reference TRBV7-9 and TRBJ2-2 gives the full variable domain: DTGVSQNPRHKITKRGQNVTFRCDPISEHNRLYWYRQTLGQGPEFLTYFQNEAQLEKSRLLSDRFSAERPKGSFSTLEIQRTEQGDSAMYLCASRQQNTGELFFGEGSRLTVL.

This clonotype has a count of ten or more. The chain joins TRBV12-5 to TRBJ2-2; D perhaps matches TRBD1 (5 bases). V was pared by 1 base and J by 5 bases, with 5 bases between. In germline, CDR1 is LGHNT, CDR2 FRNRAP. The CDR3 extends over 13 amino acids. The CDR3 sequence is CASGLAGTGELFF. In nucleotides, the CDR3 is TGTGCTAGTGGTTTGGCAGGGACCGGGGAGCTGTTTTTT.

This clonotype was detected once. This sequence joins TRBV28 and TRBJ2-7, with TRBD2 matching over 9 bases. The CDR3 spans 14 residues. Trimming cost V 7 bases and J 2 bases; bases outside gene matches: 6. From germline, CDR1 is MDHEN and CDR2 SYDVKM. As DNA, the CDR3 is TGTGCCAGCACAGGAGGCGGGAGGGCCTACGAGCAGTACTTC. As protein: CASTGGGRAYEQYF.

V is TRBV6-2 or TRBV6-3 and J is TRBJ2-1; the D is unclear. Germline-derived CDR1 and CDR2 are MNHEY and SVGEGT. The CDR3 length is 12 residues. With 1 base removed from V and 10 bases from J, the gap between germline ends came to 8 bases. The CDR3 loop reads CASSYWASEQFF. The CDR3 DNA follows: TGTGCCAGCAGTTACTGGGCGTCCGAGCAGTTCTTC.

This clonotype was found a few times. V and J are TRBV30 and TRBJ2-7, with unresolved D. Germline CDR1 reads GTSNPN; CDR2 reads SVGIG (reference sequence). With 3 bases removed from V and 3 bases from J, the gap between germline ends came to 6 bases. The CDR3 spans 11 residues. This CDR3 is CAWSWDYEQYF. The CDR3 nucleotides read TGTGCCTGGAGCTGGGACTACGAGCAGTACTTC.